The 8 T cell receptor beta chains below come from one sample, sequenced in a study of OX40 agonist ivuxolimab in advanced cancers. Profiling relied on immunoSEQ multiplex PCR, and the TCRdb table lists in-frame clones only, not all of them. The sample includes 45,000 to 60,000 clones, almost 90% of them seen just once. Material: CD4+ or CD8+ T cells sorted from blood, obtained in a trial of the OX40 agonist ivuxolimab. The source is an adult with an advanced solid tumor such as melanoma, head and neck, liver or kidney cancer.

The J gene is TRBJ2-2, the V gene TRBV7-6, with D perhaps matching TRBD1 or TRBD2 (5 bases each). The V gene's germline CDR1 is SGHVS and CDR2 FNYEAQ. With 11 bases removed from V and 5 bases from J, the gap between germline ends came to 12 bases. The CDR3 has 12 amino acids. Here the CDR3 reads CAGLGPTGELFF. The CDR3 DNA is TGTGCCGGATTGGGACCTACCGGGGAGCTGTTTTTT.

The chain is built from TRBV28 and TRBJ2-3, with D possibly being TRBD1 (6 bases). Germline V gene sequence: CDR1 MDHEN, CDR2 SYDVKM. V was shortened by 3 bases and J by 4 bases, with 14 bases between the two germline ends. The CDR3 totals 15 residues. The CDR3, as DNA: TGTGCCAGCAGTTTTCTGGGGGCGCATGCAGATACGCAGTATTTT. Translating it yields CASSFLGAHADTQYF.

This chain joins TRBV23-1 and TRBJ1-4, with unresolved D. TRBV23-1 is placed among ORFs of uncertain function. The CDR3 contains 14 residues. V was cut by 2 bases and J by 2 bases, with 6 bases left in between. The CDR3 DNA is TGCGCCAGCAGTCAACTGGAGACTAATGAAAAACTGTTTTTT. This translates into CASSQLETNEKLFF.

J is TRBJ1-3 and V is TRBV9, with 9 bases that match TRBD1. Trimming cost V 4 bases and J 3 bases; bases outside gene matches: 5. The CDR3 contains 15 residues. The V gene's germline CDR1 is SGDLS and CDR2 YYNGEE. CDR3 loop: CASSSLTGGGNTIYF. Here the CDR3 DNA reads TGTGCCAGCAGCTCACTGACAGGGGGTGGAAACACCATATATTTT. Full variable domain (remainder filled in from reference TRBV9 and TRBJ1-3): DSGVTQTPKHLITATGQRVTLRCSPRSGDLSVYWYQQSLDQGLQFLIQYYNGEERAKGNILERFSAQQFPDLHSELNLSSLELGDSALYFCASSSLTGGGNTIYFGEGSWLTVV.

V gene TRBV10-3 combines with J gene TRBJ1-1; 10 nucleotides match TRBD1. V lost 4 bases and J lost 7; bases outside the gene matches: 6. This CDR3 region has 14 residues. The germline gives CDR1 ENHRY, CDR2 SYGVKD. The CDR3 nucleotides read TGTGCCATCAGTGGGGGACAGGGGAAGGGTGAAGCTTTCTTT. Translated: CAISGGQGKGEAFF.

The chain joins TRBV11-2 to TRBJ2-7; D remains unclear. V was clipped by 1 base and J by 5 bases, with 12 bases between them. This CDR3 has 14 residues. Per the germline V gene, CDR1 is SGHAT and CDR2 is FQNNGV. In nucleotides, the CDR3 is TGTGCCAGCAGCTTAGCGGCGTCGGGCAACGAGCAGTACTTC. It yields the protein CASSLAASGNEQYF.

This sequence joins TRBV19 and TRBJ1-2; tentative D call: TRBD1 (5 bases). V was cut by 6 bases and J by 6 bases, with 20 bases left in between. This CDR3 has 15 amino acids. Germline loops: CDR1 LNHDA, CDR2 SQIVND (reference sequence). This chain's CDR3 is CASRRQTPSLHGYTF. DNA for the CDR3: TGTGCCAGTAGGAGACAGACTCCAAGCCTACATGGCTACACCTTC.

This clone is termed medium-sized (0.01 to 0.1%). The V and J genes are TRBV19 and TRBJ1-5; D is undetermined. The germline V and J ends were trimmed by 6 bases and 10 bases, with 13 bases remaining between them. The CDR3 runs 12 residues. Per the germline V gene, CDR1 is LNHDA and CDR2 is SQIVND (reference sequence). CDR3 sequence reads: CASREGPDPQHF. The DNA for the CDR3 is TGTGCCAGTAGAGAGGGCCCGGACCCCCAGCATTTT.